The 21 T cell receptor beta chains below all came from one sample that was sequenced in a study of PD-1 blockade in classical Hodgkin lymphoma. Clones were sequenced by immunoSEQ multiplex PCR, and TCRdb holds only the in-frame ones, with some missing. The sample records some 46,000 clones, around three quarters being singletons. No patient escaped relapse after autologous stem cell transplantation, and brentuximab vedotin exposure varied. The sequencing here drew on peripheral blood mononuclear cells (PBMCs), taken before the second cycle of nivolumab. The receptor source for this set is a human donor with classical Hodgkin lymphoma.

This clone occurred once. This chain joins TRBV7-8 and TRBJ1-1; D unresolved. Germline V lookup: CDR1 SGHVS, CDR2 FQNEAQ. The CDR3 totals 11 residues. V gave up 1 base and J gave up 8 bases, with 5 bases separating them. CDR3 nucleotide sequence: TGTGCCAGCAGCTTAGAAGGGGAAGCTTTCTTT. Amino acid sequence: CASSLEGEAFF.

CDR3 nucleotides: TGTGCCAGCAGCTCGCGTCCTATGATTCATGCAACTAATGAAAAACTGTTTTTT. The encoded protein is CASSSRPMIHATNEKLFF. The chain combines TRBV7-8 with TRBJ1-4; D is unclear. Trimming shortened V by 4 bases and J by 0 bases, and 18 bases separated the two germline ends. From germline, CDR1 is SGHVS and CDR2 FQNEAQ. This CDR3 is built from 18 residues.

The rearrangement links TRBV13 to TRBJ1-3; the D is unclear. The CDR3 sequence is 14 residues long. Trimming left V 6 bases short and J 0 bases short, with 9 bases between. Per germline, CDR1 PRHDT and CDR2 FYEKMQ (reference sequence). In DNA form, the CDR3 reads TGTGCCAGCAGATGGATGAGCTCTGGAAACACCATATATTTT. Its translation: CASRWMSSGNTIYF.

The genes are TRBV6-5 and TRBJ2-3; unclear D gene. Trimming took off 7 bases at V and 2 bases at J, with 13 bases between the two ends. The germline CDR1 and CDR2 sequences are MNHEY and SVGAGI. The CDR3 loop spans 14 amino acids. The CDR3 region is CASTPPGFTDTQYF. The CDR3 region has the DNA TGTGCCAGCACGCCGCCGGGCTTCACAGATACGCAGTATTTT.

As DNA, the CDR3 is TGTGCCAGCAGTCCGGACAGGGGCGCTGGCGTCGGGGAGCTGTTTTTT. Translating it yields CASSPDRGAGVGELFF. The V call is TRBV5-4, the J call TRBJ2-2, with 9 positions matching TRBD1. The CDR3 runs 16 residues. Germline V gene data show CDR1 as SGHNT and CDR2 as YYREEE (reference sequence). V trimming: 5 bases; J trimming: 7 bases; junction bases outside the gene matches: 12.

The chain joins TRBV6-4 to TRBJ2-7; a weak D match, TRBD1 (5 bases). The V and J ends lost 9 bases and 2 bases respectively, with 23 bases between them. Germline values: CDR1 MRHNA, CDR2 SNTAGT. The CDR3 extends over 16 amino acids. CDR3: CASSRTPSMGPYEQYF. The CDR3, as DNA: TGTGCCAGTTCTCGGACGCCGTCGATGGGGCCCTACGAGCAGTACTTC.

The rearrangement joins TRBV28 to TRBJ1-2; TRBD1 might be the D (6 bases). This CDR3 has 13 amino acids. The V gene lost 6 bases and the J gene lost 1 base, with 9 bases spanning the gap. Looked up from germline, CDR1 is MDHEN and CDR2 is SYDVKM. DNA for the CDR3: TGTGCCAGCAGACCACAGGGTAACTATGGCTACACCTTC. Translated: CASRPQGNYGYTF.

This clone appeared once. The chain is built from TRBV5-1 and TRBJ2-3; 8 nucleotides match TRBD2. Germline values: CDR1 SGHRS, CDR2 YFSETQ. Trimming took 0 bases from V and 4 from J; bases not matched to a gene: 7. The CDR3 runs to 16 residues. CDR3 in amino acids: CASSLAVRGGADTQYF. The DNA of the CDR3 is TGCGCCAGCAGCTTGGCCGTCCGGGGGGGAGCAGATACGCAGTATTTT.

The chain employs TRBV6-5 and TRBJ1-1; D unresolved. Looked up from germline, CDR1 is MNHEY and CDR2 is SVGAGI. The CDR3 is 11 residues long. V lost 6 bases and J lost 2, with 4 bases in between. This CDR3 is CASRANTEAFF. In DNA, the CDR3 is TGTGCCAGCAGGGCTAACACTGAAGCTTTCTTT.

This chain uses TRBV10-3 with TRBJ2-1, with a tentative D call TRBD1 (6 bases). The CDR3 is 15 residues long. V was trimmed by 3 bases and J by 7 bases, leaving 16 bases between them. CDR1 and CDR2 (germline): ENHRY, SYGVKD. The CDR3 DNA is TGTGCCATCAGTGACCAGGGGCCAGGGGAGAATGAGCAGTTCTTC. This codes for CAISDQGPGENEQFF.

The rearrangement joins TRBV5-6 to TRBJ2-2; D may be TRBD1 (6 bases). Germline V CDR1 and CDR2: SGHDT, YYEEEE. The CDR3 is 15 residues long. Trimming took 9 bases from V and 0 from J, leaving 15 bases between them. CDR3 nucleotides: TGTGCCACAAAAATAGGGGGTCCGAACACCGGGGAGCTGTTTTTT. Translation: CATKIGGPNTGELFF.

J is TRBJ2-7 and V is TRBV19; D possibly corresponds to TRBD1 (6 bases). Germline CDR1 is LNHDA and CDR2 is SQIVND (reference sequence). This CDR3 region has 15 residues. The V end was cut by 6 bases, the J end by 3 bases, with 18 bases between. This chain's CDR3 is CASSTQGFIGYEQYF. In DNA form, the CDR3 reads TGTGCCAGTAGCACACAGGGATTTATTGGCTACGAGCAGTACTTC.

V and J are TRBV27 and TRBJ1-1; no clear D gene. V lost 1 base, J lost 3 bases, and 9 bases lay in between. In germline, CDR1 is MNHEY, CDR2 SMNVEV (reference sequence). The CDR3 loop spans 14 amino acids. The CDR3 sequence is CASSLLGRDTEAFF. The CDR3 DNA sequence: TGTGCCAGCAGTTTATTGGGCAGAGACACTGAAGCTTTCTTT.

This clone was seen more than once but under ten times. The chain links TRBV19 to TRBJ1-1; D unclear. The germline V gene encodes CDR1 LNHDA and CDR2 SQIVND (reference sequence). Trimming removed 5 bases at V and 1 base at J, with 11 bases between. The length of the CDR3 is 14 residues. DNA for the CDR3: TGTGCCAGTAGTGCCAGTATGACGAACACTGAAGCTTTCTTT. Translated: CASSASMTNTEAFF. Looking up the rest from reference TRBV19 and TRBJ1-1 gives the full variable domain: DGGITQSPKYLFRKEGQNVTLSCEQNLNHDAMYWYRQDPGQGLRLIYYSQIVNDFQKGDIAEGYSVSREKKESFPLTVTSAQKNPTAFYLCASSASMTNTEAFFGQGTRLTVV.

The V and J genes are TRBV9 and TRBJ2-4; tentative D call: TRBD1 (5 bases). Germline CDR1 SGDLS, CDR2 YYNGEE. The length of the CDR3 is 15 residues. The V end lost 0 bases, the J end lost 7 bases, and 14 bases lay between the germline ends. The CDR3, as DNA: TGTGCCAGCAGCGTAGAGGGGCACCCCGAGAACATTCAGTACTTC. Its translation: CASSVEGHPENIQYF.

The V gene is TRBV7-3, the J gene TRBJ1-2; no definite D call. Germline V gene lookup returns CDR1 SGHTA and CDR2 FQGTGA. The CDR3 length is 15 residues. V shed 3 bases and J shed 4 bases, with 15 bases lying between them. CDR3 sequence reads: CASSFSSEAPYGYTF. For the CDR3, the DNA is TGTGCCAGCAGCTTTTCCTCCGAGGCCCCCTATGGCTACACCTTC.

This clone was seen just once. V usage is TRBV5-1 and J usage is TRBJ1-1; the match to TRBD1 covers 8 bases. V was pared by 0 bases and J by 3 bases, with 7 bases of the junction left unmatched. In germline, CDR1 is SGHRS, CDR2 YFSETQ. This CDR3 has 16 residues. In DNA form, the CDR3 reads TGCGCCAGCAGCTTGGGGCAGGGGGCTTTGGACACTGAAGCTTTCTTT. Translating it yields CASSLGQGALDTEAFF.

This chain links TRBV7-8 with TRBJ2-6; tentative D call: TRBD1 (6 bases). Germline CDR1 and CDR2: SGHVS and FQNEAQ. V was cut by 5 bases and J by 0 bases, with 20 bases left in between. This CDR3 is 19 amino acids long. DNA of the CDR3: TGTGCCAGCAGCACAGAAACAGGGTGGCCCGACTCTGGGGCCAACGTCCTGACTTTC. Translated: CASSTETGWPDSGANVLTF.

The chain recombines TRBV4-1 with TRBJ2-5; D unresolved. CDR3 size: 15 residues. V gave up 1 base and J gave up 1 base, with 10 bases separating them. CDR1 and CDR2 from the germline V gene are MGHRA and YSYEKL. The DNA of the CDR3 is TGCGCCAGCAGCCAAGGACCCGCCCTCCAAGAGACCCAGTACTTC. Amino acids: CASSQGPALQETQYF.

The chain combines TRBV5-1 with TRBJ2-3; TRBD1 might be the D (5 bases). Germline lookup yields CDR1 SGHRS and CDR2 YFSETQ. This CDR3 comprises 14 residues. The germline V and J ends were trimmed by 4 bases and 0 bases, with 9 bases remaining between them. The CDR3 loop is CASSPRTSTDTQYF. The CDR3 region has the DNA TGCGCCAGCAGCCCCCGGACAAGCACAGATACGCAGTATTTT.

The chain joins TRBV2 to TRBJ1-1; D is unclear. This CDR3 comprises 13 residues. Germline lookup yields CDR1 SNHLY and CDR2 FYNNEI. V was shortened by 1 base and J by 8 bases, with 11 bases between the two germline ends. This CDR3 is CASSEERDEEAFF. CDR3 bases: TGTGCCAGCAGTGAAGAAAGGGATGAAGAAGCTTTCTTT.